These T cell receptor beta chains were read from a single sample in a study of Ad26.COV2.S vaccination and SARS-CoV-2 variants. TCRdb's table, derived via immunoSEQ multiplex PCR, lists solely in-frame clones and lacks some. This sample yields some 290,000 clones, of which over 80% are seen a single time; roughly 2% belongs to the top ten. The source was peripheral blood, collected in a trial of Ad26.COV2.S vaccine versus placebo. The receptor source for this set is a person aged 18-65 years who received the Ad26.COV2.S COVID-19 vaccine or a placebo. Each CDR3 is given with its conserved first and last residue. A D gene is named only where the DNA matches it firmly. For some rows the clone size is stated as once, few or many, or as a class when expanded; others skip it.

d_gene	j_gene	abundance	v_gene	CDR3nt	CDR3aa
TRBD1	TRBJ2-1	.	TRBV14	TGTGCCAGCAGCCAAGTACCAGGGGGCTTGCAGTTCTTC	CASSQVPGGLQFF
.	TRBJ2-7	.	TRBV28	TGTGCCAGCAGTTCGACTTACTCCTACGAGCAGTACTTC	CASSSTYSYEQYF
.	TRBJ1-1	.	TRBV9	TGTGCCAGCAGCCTCAGGGCTATGAACACTGAAGCTTTCTTT	CASSLRAMNTEAFF
.	TRBJ2-7	few	TRBV2	TGTGCCAGCAGGTATACTTTCTTCTACGAGCAGTACTTC	CASRYTFFYEQYF
TRBD1	TRBJ1-1	.	TRBV12-3/TRBV12-4	TGTGCCAGCAGTCTTGGGACAGGGCTTTCGGCTTTCTTT	CASSLGTGLSAFF
TRBD1	TRBJ1-1	.	TRBV10-1	TGCGCCAGCACCCAAGGACAGGGGGCGAAAGCTTTCTTT	CASTQGQGAKAFF
.	TRBJ2-5	.	TRBV3-1/TRBV3-2	TGTGCCAGCAGCCAGGGTCCTCCGGCCTTTGGGGAGACCCAGTACTTC	CASSQGPPAFGETQYF
.	TRBJ2-3	once	TRBV7-2	TGTGCCAGCAGCTTATTGAGTAGCACAGATACGCAGTATTTT	CASSLLSSTDTQYF
TRBD1	TRBJ1-2	.	TRBV2	TGTGCCAGCAGTGCGGGAGGCAGGGGGACGACTGGCTACACCTTC	CASSAGGRGTTGYTF
.	TRBJ1-6	.	TRBV12-3/TRBV12-4	TGTGCCAGCAGCGCCCTCTTTAATTCACCCCTCCACTTT	CASSALFNSPLHF
TRBD1	TRBJ1-2	.	TRBV2	TGTGCCAGCACCCGGGACAGGCCATCCTTGGGTGGCTACACCTTC	CASTRDRPSLGGYTF
.	TRBJ2-5	once	TRBV4-1	TGCGCCAGCAGCCAGAACACAGGGAGCCAAGAGACCCAGTACTTC	CASSQNTGSQETQYF
TRBD1	TRBJ1-1	once	TRBV28	TGTGCCAGCAGGGGGACAGGGCGGGGGGAAGCTTTCTTT	CASRGTGRGEAFF
.	TRBJ2-3	.	TRBV10-1	TGCGCCAGCAGTGTGGGCCCGGGCAATACGCAGTATTTT	CASSVGPGNTQYF
.	TRBJ1-2	.	TRBV30	TGTGCCTGGAGTGTACTCCAACAATATGGCTACACCTTC	CAWSVLQQYGYTF
.	TRBJ2-2	.	TRBV5-1	TGCGCCAGCAGCTTGGAATCCGGGGAGCTGTTTTTT	CASSLESGELFF
.	TRBJ2-1	once	TRBV11-2	TGTGCCAGCAGCTTAGTAAGGTTGGTGAATGAGCAGTTCTTC	CASSLVRLVNEQFF
.	TRBJ1-1	.	TRBV28	TGTGCCAGCAGTTTTCGCAGGGGAGACACTGAAGCTTTCTTT	CASSFRRGDTEAFF
.	TRBJ2-1	.	TRBV2	TGTGCCAGCAGTGATCTCAGGGCCCCTAGGAATGAGCAGTTCTTC	CASSDLRAPRNEQFF
.	TRBJ2-7	.	TRBV2	TGTGCCAGCAGTGATGGGTGGCCAGGATCCTACGAGCAGTACTTC	CASSDGWPGSYEQYF
.	TRBJ2-3	.	TRBV9	TGTGCCAGCAGCACTCGCCCGGGGGCCCCCGGGTATTTT	CASSTRPGAPGYF
.	TRBJ1-5	.	TRBV6-5	TGTGCCAGCATCGGGAGACAGCCCAATCAGCCCCAGCATTTT	CASIGRQPNQPQHF
.	TRBJ1-5	.	TRBV6-2/TRBV6-3	TGTGCCAGCAGTTATTGGGGGATGCGTCAGCCCCAGCATTTT	CASSYWGMRQPQHF
TRBD1	TRBJ1-4	.	TRBV6-5	TGTGCCAGCAAACCGGGACAGGCTAATGAAAAACTGTTTTTT	CASKPGQANEKLFF
.	TRBJ1-2	.	TRBV7-9	TGTGCCAGCAGCTTAGCGGGAGCTTCCCATGGCTACACCTTC	CASSLAGASHGYTF
.	TRBJ1-6	.	TRBV19	TGTGCCAGTAGTCACTGGGACAATAATTCACCCCTCCACTTT	CASSHWDNNSPLHF
.	TRBJ1-4	.	TRBV5-3	TGTGCCAGAAAAGGCTGCGGGGAAAAACTGTTTTTT	CARKGCGEKLFF
.	TRBJ2-3	.	TRBV6-1	TGTGCCAGCAGTGAGGTCACGGGGGTGGGCACAGATACGCAGTATTTT	CASSEVTGVGTDTQYF
TRBD1	TRBJ2-7	.	TRBV10-3	TGTGCCATCAGTGAAAGGGGGCCTTCCTACGAGCAGTACTTC	CAISERGPSYEQYF
TRBD1	TRBJ2-3	.	TRBV2	TGTGCCAGCAGTGCGGCTCCAGGGGGCGTAAAAGATACGCAGTATTTT	CASSAAPGGVKDTQYF
.	TRBJ2-3	once	TRBV18	TGTGCCAGCTCACCACCTACCGGTTTGCGGGGCACGCAGTATTTT	CASSPPTGLRGTQYF
.	TRBJ2-3	.	TRBV20-1	TGCAGTGCTAGACTAGCAAATACGCAGTATTTT	CSARLANTQYF
TRBD1	TRBJ1-1	.	TRBV7-6	TGTGCCAGCAGCTTTGACCCTTCGACCCAGGGGGCGATGAACACTGAAGCTTTCTTT	CASSFDPSTQGAMNTEAFF
.	TRBJ1-2	.	TRBV27	TGTGCCAGCAGTTTCTGGGGGGGGTATGGCTACACCTTC	CASSFWGGYGYTF